A single sample is the source of the 16 T cell receptor beta chains below, sequenced in a study of shared clonotypes between healthy human individuals. Repertoires were generated with immunoSEQ multiplex PCR, while TCRdb's copy carries only in-frame clones and drops some. Altogether more than 2 million clones are present, approximately 95% being singletons, with the ten largest covering less than 0.15%. Sequenced material: naive CD4+ T cells sorted from blood. This sample's subset: CD45RA+ positively selected. The receptors were sampled from a young man in good health.

The rearrangement joins TRBV5-1 to TRBJ2-1; tentative D call: TRBD2 (6 bases). Germline V gene data show CDR1 as SGHRS and CDR2 as YFSETQ. CDR3 size: 14 residues. V was trimmed by 5 bases and J by 6 bases, leaving 15 bases between them. In nucleotides, the CDR3 is TGCGCCAGCAGTTCCGCGGGGTCAAGCAATGAGCAGTTCTTC. Translated: CASSSAGSSNEQFF.

The chain combines TRBV30 with TRBJ2-4; 7 nucleotides agree with TRBD1. J gave up 2 bases and V 3 bases, and 1 base lay outside the gene matches. Per germline, CDR1 GTSNPN and CDR2 SVGIG (reference sequence). The CDR3 is made up of 13 amino acids. CDR3 bases: TGTGCCTGGAGGACAGGGACCAAAAACATTCAGTACTTC. As protein: CAWRTGTKNIQYF.

The chain couples TRBV7-2 to TRBJ2-5, with 7 bases lining up with TRBD2. Germline V gives CDR1 SGHTA, CDR2 FQGNSA. V lost 1 base and J lost 3; bases outside the gene matches: 5. This CDR3 contains 15 residues. In DNA, the CDR3 is TGTGCCAGCAGCTTAGATGGCGGGAGAAAAGAGACCCAGTACTTC. Its protein product is CASSLDGGRKETQYF.

This sequence joins TRBV4-1 and TRBJ2-7, with D hard to call. V was shortened by 0 bases and J by 2 bases, with 14 bases between the two germline ends. CDR3 size: 16 residues. Germline V gene sequence: CDR1 MGHRA, CDR2 YSYEKL. The CDR3 loop is CASSQDTQTFAYEQYF. The DNA of the CDR3 is TGCGCCAGCAGCCAAGACACCCAAACCTTTGCCTACGAGCAGTACTTC.

V usage is TRBV6-5 and J usage is TRBJ1-6; D gene uncertain. Germline V gene lookup returns CDR1 MNHEY and CDR2 SVGAGI. V lost 6 bases and J lost 5, with 11 bases in between. CDR3 length: 14 residues. CDR3 protein: CASSRREDNSPLHF. CDR3 in DNA: TGTGCCAGCAGCCGTAGGGAGGATAATTCACCCCTCCACTTT.

The rearrangement joins TRBV10-3 to TRBJ1-2; the D gene is possibly TRBD1 (6 bases). CDR1 and CDR2 from the germline V gene are ENHRY and SYGVKD. This CDR3 spans 13 amino acids. Trimming took 3 bases from V and 6 from J, leaving 11 bases between them. The CDR3 spells CAISDGGLDGYTF. The CDR3 DNA follows: TGTGCCATCAGTGACGGGGGGCTAGATGGCTACACCTTC.

The chain uses TRBV9 and TRBJ2-1; D ambiguous. CDR3 length equals 13 residues. Trimming removed 2 bases from V and 7 bases from J, with 10 bases in between. Germline V CDR1 and CDR2: SGDLS, YYNGEE. The CDR3 sequence is CASSVYSRNEQFF. The CDR3, as DNA: TGTGCCAGCAGCGTCTACAGTCGGAATGAGCAGTTCTTC.

The rearrangement links TRBV5-6 to TRBJ2-7, with no clear D. CDR1 and CDR2 from the germline V gene are SGHDT and YYEEEE. The CDR3 spans 11 residues. The V end was cut by 0 bases, the J end by 6 bases, with 4 bases between. CDR3 protein: CASSLEFEQYF. The CDR3 nucleotides read TGTGCCAGCAGCTTGGAATTCGAGCAGTACTTC.

This chain joins TRBV29-1 and TRBJ1-6; perhaps TRBD1 as D (5 bases). The CDR3 has 15 residues. Germline lookup yields CDR1 SQVTM and CDR2 ANQGSEA. V gave up 6 bases and J gave up 9 bases, with 21 bases separating them. The CDR3 protein is CSVDPGTAVGSPLHF. DNA for the CDR3: TGCAGCGTAGACCCCGGGACCGCGGTGGGTTCACCCCTCCACTTT.

CDR3 in amino acids: CASSTWRGQGGYGYTF. Here the CDR3 DNA reads TGTGCCAGTAGTACTTGGCGCGGACAAGGCGGCTATGGCTACACCTTC. The rearrangement links TRBV19 to TRBJ1-2; TRBD1 is a possible D gene (5 bases). CDR3 length: 16 amino acids. Germline V gives CDR1 LNHDA, CDR2 SQIVND (reference sequence). Trimming cost V 4 bases and J 4 bases, with 19 bases left between them. The variable domain in full, completed from reference TRBV19 and TRBJ1-2, reads DGGITQSPKYLFRKEGQNVTLSCEQNLNHDAMYWYRQDPGQGLRLIYYSQIVNDFQKGDIAEGYSVSREKKESFPLTVTSAQKNPTAFYLCASSTWRGQGGYGYTFGSGTRLTVV.

The genes are TRBV15 and TRBJ2-3; 13 bases line up with TRBD2. Per germline, CDR1 LNHNV and CDR2 YYDKDF (reference sequence). Trimming cost V 4 bases and J 1 base; bases outside gene matches: 2. This CDR3 contains 16 residues. The CDR3: CATSKGTSGGTDTQYF. CDR3 bases: TGTGCCACCAGCAAAGGGACTAGCGGGGGCACAGATACGCAGTATTTT.

J is TRBJ2-7 and V is TRBV10-2, with TRBD1 matching 8 bases. The CDR3 covers 15 residues. V gave up 0 bases and J gave up 6 bases; unmatched junction bases: 7. Per the germline V gene, CDR1 is WSHSY and CDR2 is SAAADI. In DNA, the CDR3 is TGCGCCAGCAGTGAGTCCGACAGGGGAGTAGGCGAGCAGTACTTC. Residues: CASSESDRGVGEQYF.

V usage is TRBV30 and J usage is TRBJ2-5; 8 bases align to TRBD2. Germline assignment: CDR1 GTSNPN and CDR2 SVGIG (reference sequence). V trimming: 4 bases; J trimming: 2 bases; junction bases outside the gene matches: 12. The CDR3 totals 16 residues. The CDR3: CAWKFSVGGGQETQYF. The CDR3 DNA sequence: TGTGCCTGGAAATTCAGCGTCGGGGGGGGACAAGAGACCCAGTACTTC.

The J gene is TRBJ2-3, the V gene TRBV5-1, with a tentative D call TRBD2 (5 bases). From germline, CDR1 is SGHRS and CDR2 YFSETQ. Trimming removed 4 bases from V and 3 bases from J, with 15 bases in between. The CDR3 totals 15 residues. The CDR3: CASSRRSGDTDTQYF. The CDR3 DNA reads TGCGCCAGCAGCCGAAGGTCCGGGGATACAGATACGCAGTATTTT.

The chain is built from TRBV5-4 and TRBJ2-7; 12 bases are shared with TRBD2. Germline CDR1 reads SGHNT; CDR2 reads YYREEE (reference sequence). The CDR3 consists of 17 residues. Unmatched junction bases numbered 13, after V lost 4 bases and J lost 5 bases. CDR3 sequence reads: CASSLDWTSGNAHEQYF. The DNA for the CDR3 is TGTGCCAGCAGCCTCGACTGGACTAGCGGGAACGCCCACGAGCAGTACTTC.

This chain connects TRBV19 to TRBJ1-4, with TRBD1 as a possible D gene (5 bases). V was shortened by 5 bases and J by 0 bases, with 13 bases between the two germline ends. From germline, CDR1 is LNHDA and CDR2 SQIVND (reference sequence). The CDR3 sequence is 16 residues long. For the CDR3, the DNA is TGTGCCAGTAGTCTTAGGGACGGTGCAACTAATGAAAAACTGTTTTTT. It yields the protein CASSLRDGATNEKLFF.